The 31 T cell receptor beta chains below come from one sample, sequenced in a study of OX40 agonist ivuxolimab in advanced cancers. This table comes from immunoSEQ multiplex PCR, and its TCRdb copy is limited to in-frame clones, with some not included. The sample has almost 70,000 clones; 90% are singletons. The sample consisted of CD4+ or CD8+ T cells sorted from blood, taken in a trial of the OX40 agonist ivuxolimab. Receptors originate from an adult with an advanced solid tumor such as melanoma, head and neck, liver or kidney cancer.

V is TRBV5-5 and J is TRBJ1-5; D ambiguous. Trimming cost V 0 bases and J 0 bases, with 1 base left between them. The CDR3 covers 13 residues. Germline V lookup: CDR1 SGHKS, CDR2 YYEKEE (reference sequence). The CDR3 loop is CASSLVSNQPQHF. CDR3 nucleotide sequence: TGTGCCAGCAGCTTGGTTAGCAATCAGCCCCAGCATTTT.

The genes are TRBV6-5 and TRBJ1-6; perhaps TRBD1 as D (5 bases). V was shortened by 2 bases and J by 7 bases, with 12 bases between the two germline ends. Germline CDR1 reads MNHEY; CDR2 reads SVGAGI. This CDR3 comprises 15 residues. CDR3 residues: CASSYVRRGNSPLHF. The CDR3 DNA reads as TGTGCCAGCAGTTACGTCCGGCGGGGGAATTCACCCCTCCACTTT.

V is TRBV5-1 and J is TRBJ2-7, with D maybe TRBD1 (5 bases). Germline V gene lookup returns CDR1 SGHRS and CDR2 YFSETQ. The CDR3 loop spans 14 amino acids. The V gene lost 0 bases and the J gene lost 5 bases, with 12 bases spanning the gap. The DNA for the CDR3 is TGCGCCAGCAGCTTGGTTTGGGGCCCCAACGAGCAGTACTTC. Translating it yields CASSLVWGPNEQYF.

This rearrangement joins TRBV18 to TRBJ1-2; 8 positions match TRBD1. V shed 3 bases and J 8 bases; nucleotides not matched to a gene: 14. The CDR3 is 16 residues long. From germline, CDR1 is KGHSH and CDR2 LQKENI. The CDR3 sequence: CASSPGQGTLTRGYTF. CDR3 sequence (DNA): TGTGCCAGCTCACCTGGACAGGGAACACTAACTCGAGGCTACACCTTC.

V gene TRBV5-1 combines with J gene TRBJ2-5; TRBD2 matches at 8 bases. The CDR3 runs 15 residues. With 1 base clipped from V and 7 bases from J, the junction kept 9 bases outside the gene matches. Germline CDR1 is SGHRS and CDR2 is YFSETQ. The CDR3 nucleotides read TGCGCCAGCAGCTTGACTAGCGGTGTTGAGGGGACCCAGTACTTC. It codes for CASSLTSGVEGTQYF.

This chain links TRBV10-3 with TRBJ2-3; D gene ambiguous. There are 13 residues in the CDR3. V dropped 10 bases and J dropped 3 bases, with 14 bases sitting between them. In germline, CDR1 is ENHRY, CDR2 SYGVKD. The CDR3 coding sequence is TGTGCCACAGGTTCAACGAGGACAGATACGCAGTATTTT. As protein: CATGSTRTDTQYF.

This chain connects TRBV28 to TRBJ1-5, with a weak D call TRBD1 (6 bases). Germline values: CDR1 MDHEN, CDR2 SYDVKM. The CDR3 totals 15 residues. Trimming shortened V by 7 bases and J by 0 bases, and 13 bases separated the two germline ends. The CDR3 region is CASNQGGASNQPQHF. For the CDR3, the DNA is TGTGCCAGCAACCAAGGGGGGGCTAGCAATCAGCCCCAGCATTTT.

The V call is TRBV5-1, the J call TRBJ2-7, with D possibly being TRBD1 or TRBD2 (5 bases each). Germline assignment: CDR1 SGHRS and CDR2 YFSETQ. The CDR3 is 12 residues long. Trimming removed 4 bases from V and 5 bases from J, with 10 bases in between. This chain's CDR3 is CASSTGTNEQYF. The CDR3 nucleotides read TGCGCCAGCAGCACGGGGACGAACGAGCAGTACTTC.

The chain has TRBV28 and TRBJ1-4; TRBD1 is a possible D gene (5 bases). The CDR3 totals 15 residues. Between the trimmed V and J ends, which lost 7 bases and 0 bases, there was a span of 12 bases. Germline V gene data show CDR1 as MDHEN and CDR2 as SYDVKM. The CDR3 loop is CASTEGVATNEKLFF. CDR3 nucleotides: TGTGCCAGCACCGAAGGGGTGGCAACTAATGAAAAACTGTTTTTT.

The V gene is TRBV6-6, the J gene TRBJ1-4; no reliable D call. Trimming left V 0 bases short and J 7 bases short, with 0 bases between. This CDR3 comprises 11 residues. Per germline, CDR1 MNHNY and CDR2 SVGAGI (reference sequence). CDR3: CASSYSEKLFF. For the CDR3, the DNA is TGTGCCAGCAGTTACTCTGAAAAACTGTTTTTT.

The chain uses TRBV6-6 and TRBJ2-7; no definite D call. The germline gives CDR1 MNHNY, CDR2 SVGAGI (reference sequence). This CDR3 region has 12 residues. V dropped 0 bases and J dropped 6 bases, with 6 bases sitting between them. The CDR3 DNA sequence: TGTGCCAGCAGTTACTCCGGGTTCGAGCAGTACTTC. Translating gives CASSYSGFEQYF.

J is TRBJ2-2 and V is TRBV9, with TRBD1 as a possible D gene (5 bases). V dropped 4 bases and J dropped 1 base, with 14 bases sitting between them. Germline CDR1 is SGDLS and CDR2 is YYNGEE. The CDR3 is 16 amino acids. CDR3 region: CASSLFQGLNTGELFF. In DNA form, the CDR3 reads TGTGCCAGCAGCCTTTTCCAGGGATTGAACACCGGGGAGCTGTTTTTT.

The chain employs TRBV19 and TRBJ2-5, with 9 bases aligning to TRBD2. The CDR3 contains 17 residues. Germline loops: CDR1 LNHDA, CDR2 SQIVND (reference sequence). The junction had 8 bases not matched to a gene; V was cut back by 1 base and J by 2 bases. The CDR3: CASSIAGAGGGQETQYF. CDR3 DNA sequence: TGTGCCAGTAGTATAGCAGGCGCGGGAGGGGGTCAAGAGACCCAGTACTTC.

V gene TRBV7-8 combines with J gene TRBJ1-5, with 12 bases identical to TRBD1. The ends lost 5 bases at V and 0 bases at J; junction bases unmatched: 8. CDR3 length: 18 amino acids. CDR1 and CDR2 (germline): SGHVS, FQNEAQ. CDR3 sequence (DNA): TGTGCCAGCAGCCCCGGGACAGGGGGCTTCAATAGCAATCAGCCCCAGCATTTT. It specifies CASSPGTGGFNSNQPQHF.

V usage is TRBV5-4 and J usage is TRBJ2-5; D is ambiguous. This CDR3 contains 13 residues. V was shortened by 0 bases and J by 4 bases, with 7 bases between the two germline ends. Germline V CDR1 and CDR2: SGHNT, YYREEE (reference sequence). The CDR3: CASSLGRLETQYF. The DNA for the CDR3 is TGTGCCAGCAGCTTGGGACGCCTAGAGACCCAGTACTTC.

For the CDR3, the DNA is TGCAGCGTTGGGGGCGTTCATTCACTTCGGAACACTGAAGCTTTCTTT. This gives the protein CSVGGVHSLRNTEAFF. This chain joins TRBV29-1 and TRBJ1-1; maybe TRBD1 (5 bases). The V gene lost 4 bases and the J gene lost 1 base, with 19 bases spanning the gap. This CDR3 has 16 amino acids. Germline V gives CDR1 SQVTM, CDR2 ANQGSEA. The whole variable domain, remainder taken from reference TRBV29-1 and TRBJ1-1, is SAVISQKPSRDICQRGTSLTIQCQVDSQVTMMFWYRQQPGQSLTLIATANQGSEATYESGFVIDKFPISRPNLTFSTLTVSNMSPEDSSIYLCSVGGVHSLRNTEAFFGQGTRLTVV.

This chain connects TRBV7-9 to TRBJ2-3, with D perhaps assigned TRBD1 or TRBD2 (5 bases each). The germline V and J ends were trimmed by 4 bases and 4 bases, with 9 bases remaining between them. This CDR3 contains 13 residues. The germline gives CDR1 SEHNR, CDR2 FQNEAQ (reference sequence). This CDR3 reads CASSSGAADTQYF. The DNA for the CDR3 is TGTGCCAGCAGCTCCGGGGCGGCAGATACGCAGTATTTT.

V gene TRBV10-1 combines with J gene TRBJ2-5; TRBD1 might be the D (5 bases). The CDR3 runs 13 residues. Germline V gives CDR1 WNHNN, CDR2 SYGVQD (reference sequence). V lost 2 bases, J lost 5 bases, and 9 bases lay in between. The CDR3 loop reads CASSETKGETQYF. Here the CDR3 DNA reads TGCGCCAGCAGTGAGACTAAGGGGGAGACCCAGTACTTC.

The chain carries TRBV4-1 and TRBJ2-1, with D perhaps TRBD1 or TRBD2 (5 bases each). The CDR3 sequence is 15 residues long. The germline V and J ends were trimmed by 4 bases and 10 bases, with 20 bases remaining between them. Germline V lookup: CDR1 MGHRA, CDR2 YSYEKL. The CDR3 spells CASSPPGPPTAEQFF. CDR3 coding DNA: TGCGCCAGCAGCCCACCGGGACCCCCGACGGCGGAGCAGTTCTTC.

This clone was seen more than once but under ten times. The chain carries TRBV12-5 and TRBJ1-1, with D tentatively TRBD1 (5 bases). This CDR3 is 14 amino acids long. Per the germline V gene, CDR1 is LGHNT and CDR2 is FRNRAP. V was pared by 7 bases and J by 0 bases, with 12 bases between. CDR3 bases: TGTGCTAGTGCCCTTGGCAGGGTGAACACTGAAGCTTTCTTT. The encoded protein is CASALGRVNTEAFF.

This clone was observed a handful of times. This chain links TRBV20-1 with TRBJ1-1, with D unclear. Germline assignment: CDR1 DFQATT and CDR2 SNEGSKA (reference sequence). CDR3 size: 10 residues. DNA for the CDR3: TGCAGAACTATAGACACTGAAGCTTTCTTT. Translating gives CRTIDTEAFF.

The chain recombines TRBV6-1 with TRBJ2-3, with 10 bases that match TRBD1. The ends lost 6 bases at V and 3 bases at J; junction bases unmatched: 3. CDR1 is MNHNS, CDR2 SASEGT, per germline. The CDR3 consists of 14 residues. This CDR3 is CASSRDRGTDTQYF. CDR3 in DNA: TGTGCCAGCAGCCGGGACAGGGGTACAGATACGCAGTATTTT.

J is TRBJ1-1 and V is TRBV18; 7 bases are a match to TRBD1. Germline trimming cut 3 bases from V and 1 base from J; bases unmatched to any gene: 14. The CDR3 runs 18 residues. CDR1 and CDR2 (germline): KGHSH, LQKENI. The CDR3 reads CASSPRQGPYLQNTEAFF. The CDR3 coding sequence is TGTGCCAGCTCACCCAGACAGGGCCCGTACCTTCAGAACACTGAAGCTTTCTTT.

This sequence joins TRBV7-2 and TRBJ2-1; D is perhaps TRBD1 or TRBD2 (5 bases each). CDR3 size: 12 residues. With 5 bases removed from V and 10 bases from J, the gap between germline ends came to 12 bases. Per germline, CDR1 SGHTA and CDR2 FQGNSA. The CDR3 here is CASSGGAREQFF. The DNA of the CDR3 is TGTGCCAGCAGCGGGGGAGCCCGGGAGCAGTTCTTC.

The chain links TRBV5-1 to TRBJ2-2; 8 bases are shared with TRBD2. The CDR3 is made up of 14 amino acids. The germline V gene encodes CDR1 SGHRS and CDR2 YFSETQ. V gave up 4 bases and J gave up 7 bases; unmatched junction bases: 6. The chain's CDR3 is CASSQRSGGGELFF. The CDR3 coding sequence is TGCGCCAGCAGCCAAAGAAGCGGGGGCGGGGAGCTGTTTTTT. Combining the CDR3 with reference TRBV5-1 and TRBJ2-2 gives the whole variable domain KAGVTQTPRYLIKTRGQQVTLSCSPISGHRSVSWYQQTPGQGLQFLFEYFSETQRNKGNFPGRFSGRQFSNSRSEMNVSTLELGDSALYLCASSQRSGGGELFFGEGSRLTVL.

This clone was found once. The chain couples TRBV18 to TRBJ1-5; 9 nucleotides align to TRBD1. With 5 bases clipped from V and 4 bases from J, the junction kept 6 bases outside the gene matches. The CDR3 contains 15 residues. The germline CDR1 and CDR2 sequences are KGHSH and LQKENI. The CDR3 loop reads CASSDRGTLNQPQHF. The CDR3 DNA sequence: TGTGCCAGCTCAGACAGGGGGACGTTGAATCAGCCCCAGCATTTT.

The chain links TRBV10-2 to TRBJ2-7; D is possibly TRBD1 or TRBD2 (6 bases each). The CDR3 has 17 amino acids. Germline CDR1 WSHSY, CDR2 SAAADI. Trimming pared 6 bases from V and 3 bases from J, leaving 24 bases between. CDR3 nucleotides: TGCGCCAGCAGCCCTCAAGGTCCAGGCAGGGGACTCTACGAGCAGTACTTC. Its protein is CASSPQGPGRGLYEQYF.

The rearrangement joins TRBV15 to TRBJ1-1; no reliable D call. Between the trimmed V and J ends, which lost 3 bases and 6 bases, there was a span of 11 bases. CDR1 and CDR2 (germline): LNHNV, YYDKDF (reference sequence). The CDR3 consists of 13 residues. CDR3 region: CATSRGYGAEAFF. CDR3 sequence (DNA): TGTGCCACCAGCAGGGGCTATGGGGCTGAAGCTTTCTTT.

As DNA, the CDR3 is TGTGCCAGCAGTATTTACAGCTCTGGAAACACCATATATTTT. Amino acid sequence: CASSIYSSGNTIYF. The chain recombines TRBV28 with TRBJ1-3; no reliable D call. CDR3 size: 14 residues. CDR1 and CDR2 (germline): MDHEN, SYDVKM. Trimming took off 5 bases at V and 0 bases at J, with 8 bases between the two ends. The complete variable domain, with remaining parts taken from reference TRBV28 and TRBJ1-3, reads DVKVTQSSRYLVKRTGEKVFLECVQDMDHENMFWYRQDPGLGLRLIYFSYDVKMKEKGDIPEGYSVSREKKERFSLILESASTNQTSMYLCASSIYSSGNTIYFGEGSWLTVV.

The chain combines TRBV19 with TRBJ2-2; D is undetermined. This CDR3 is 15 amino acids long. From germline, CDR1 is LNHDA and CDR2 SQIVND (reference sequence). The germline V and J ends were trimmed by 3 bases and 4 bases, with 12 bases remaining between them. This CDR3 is CASSIGWMGTGELFF. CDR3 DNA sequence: TGTGCCAGTAGTATTGGATGGATGGGCACCGGGGAGCTGTTTTTT.

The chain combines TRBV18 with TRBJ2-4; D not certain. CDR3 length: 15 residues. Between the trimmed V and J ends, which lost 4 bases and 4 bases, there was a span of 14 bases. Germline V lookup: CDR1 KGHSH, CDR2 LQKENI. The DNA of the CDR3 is TGTGCCAGCTCACTAGCCGGGTCCGCGAAAAACATTCAGTACTTC. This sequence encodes CASSLAGSAKNIQYF. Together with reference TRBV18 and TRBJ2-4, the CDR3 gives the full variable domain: NAGVMQNPRHLVRRRGQEARLRCSPMKGHSHVYWYRQLPEEGLKFMVYLQKENIIDESGMPKERFSAEFPKEGPSILRIQQVVRGDSAAYFCASSLAGSAKNIQYFGAGTRLSVL.